Listed here are 25 T cell receptor beta chains from one sample, sequenced in a study of blood T cell repertoires in COVID-19. Libraries were prepared by immunoSEQ multiplex PCR; TCRdb keeps only in-frame clonotypes and omits some of them. The sample has roughly 300,000 clones, 85% seen once. Sequenced: PBMCs or T cells enriched from blood (not recorded which). The origin of the receptors is a woman in her forties or fifties who had recovered from COVID-19.

Only a few counts were recorded for this clone. The V call is TRBV25-1, the J call TRBJ2-2; TRBD2 matches 9 bases. Trimming removed 4 bases from V and 0 bases from J; junction bases left unmatched: 3. From germline, CDR1 is MGHDK and CDR2 SYGVNS. This CDR3 is 16 amino acids long. The CDR3 loop reads CASSGLAGPNTGELFF. DNA of the CDR3: TGTGCCAGCAGTGGTCTAGCGGGGCCGAACACCGGGGAGCTGTTTTTT.

The chain joins TRBV19 to TRBJ2-7; D might be TRBD2 (5 bases). This CDR3 comprises 14 residues. Between the trimmed V and J ends, which lost 1 base and 0 bases, there was a span of 7 bases. In germline, CDR1 is LNHDA, CDR2 SQIVND (reference sequence). The CDR3 region is CASSIGRDSYEQYF. The CDR3 DNA reads TGTGCCAGTAGTATAGGACGGGACTCCTACGAGCAGTACTTC.

This clone was picked up one time. This chain connects TRBV18 to TRBJ1-4; 8 bases align to TRBD1. The CDR3 has 15 residues. V lost 6 bases to trimming and J lost 5 bases; unmatched junction nucleotides: 8. Germline V lookup: CDR1 KGHSH, CDR2 LQKENI. The CDR3 DNA follows: TGTGCCAGCTCTCTCGGACAGGGAAGGAATGAAAAACTGTTTTTT. Translation gives CASSLGQGRNEKLFF.

J is TRBJ1-5 and V is TRBV6-2 or TRBV6-3, with TRBD1 as a possible D gene (6 bases). Germline CDR1 reads MNHEY; CDR2 reads SVGEGT. Trimming left V 5 bases short and J 6 bases short, with 17 bases between. This CDR3 region has 15 residues. The CDR3 loop is CASSEETGTAQPQHF. CDR3 in DNA: TGTGCCAGCAGTGAGGAGACAGGCACGGCTCAGCCCCAGCATTTT.

The chain links TRBV12-5 to TRBJ2-1, with 9 bases identical to TRBD2. The CDR3 has 15 residues. Per germline, CDR1 LGHNT and CDR2 FRNRAP. Trimming at V came to 5 bases and at J to 3 bases, leaving 5 bases not matched to a gene. The CDR3 DNA follows: TGTGCTAGTGGTAGACTAGCGGACCGCTACAATGAGCAGTTCTTC. Protein sequence: CASGRLADRYNEQFF.

The V call is TRBV10-2, the J call TRBJ1-5, with TRBD1 matching over 9 bases. J gave up 11 bases and V 6 bases, and 14 bases lay outside the gene matches. This CDR3 has 15 amino acids. The germline gives CDR1 WSHSY, CDR2 SAAADI. DNA for the CDR3: TGCGCCAGCAGCCCGGACAGGGGAGGGGGTACGGCCCAGCATTTT. It is translated as CASSPDRGGGTAQHF.

The J gene is TRBJ1-4, the V gene TRBV2; no definite D call. The V end lost 7 bases, the J end lost 0 bases, and 6 bases lay between the germline ends. Germline CDR1 reads SNHLY; CDR2 reads FYNNEI. The CDR3 is made up of 13 amino acids. CDR3 bases: TGTGCCAGCATGAGGGCAACTAATGAAAAACTGTTTTTT. It translates to CASMRATNEKLFF.

The V and J genes are TRBV19 and TRBJ1-5, with D possibly TRBD1 on 5 matching bases. The V end lost 6 bases, the J end lost 3 bases, and 6 bases lay between the germline ends. This CDR3 is 12 amino acids long. CDR1 and CDR2 (germline): LNHDA, SQIVND (reference sequence). The CDR3 nucleotides read TGTGCCAGTAGACAGGTCAATCAGCCCCAGCATTTT. As protein: CASRQVNQPQHF.

The chain employs TRBV27 and TRBJ2-7; TRBD1 matches at 7 bases. The CDR3 consists of 14 residues. The V segment lost 7 bases and the J segment 4 bases; nucleotides outside the gene matches: 10. Germline CDR1 is MNHEY and CDR2 is SMNVEV (reference sequence). The CDR3 nucleotides read TGTGCCAGCACTATCAGACAGGGAACATACGAGCAGTACTTC. The encoded protein is CASTIRQGTYEQYF.

This clone was detected once. V usage is TRBV6-1 and J usage is TRBJ1-5, with D possibly matching TRBD1 (6 bases). V was clipped by 2 bases and J by 7 bases, with 15 bases between them. Germline V gives CDR1 MNHNS, CDR2 SASEGT. This CDR3 contains 15 residues. The CDR3 nucleotides are TGTGCCAGCAGTGAATCTGTAACCAGGGGACAGCCCCAGCATTTT. It translates to CASSESVTRGQPQHF.

The table lists this clone with a count of one. J is TRBJ2-5 and V is TRBV5-8; maybe TRBD1 (6 bases). V was pared by 4 bases and J by 0 bases, with 13 bases between. The CDR3 loop spans 15 amino acids. Germline V CDR1 and CDR2: SGHTS, YDEGEE. CDR3 in amino acids: CASSKGRGYQETQYF. In DNA, the CDR3 is TGTGCCAGCAGCAAGGGTAGGGGGTACCAAGAGACCCAGTACTTC.

The CDR3 reads CASSPRTSGEQETQYF. CDR3 DNA sequence: TGTGCCAGCAGCCCCCGGACTAGCGGGGAACAAGAGACCCAGTACTTC. The rearrangement uses TRBV5-5 and TRBJ2-5, with TRBD2 identical over 12 bases. Germline V gene data show CDR1 as SGHKS and CDR2 as YYEKEE (reference sequence). The CDR3 has 16 residues. The ends lost 4 bases at V and 2 bases at J; junction bases unmatched: 6.

The J gene is TRBJ2-3, the V gene TRBV14, with unresolved D. V lost 0 bases and J lost 4, with 5 bases in between. In germline, CDR1 is SGHDN, CDR2 FVKESK. CDR3 length: 13 residues. The CDR3 coding sequence is TGTGCCAGCAGCCAAGAGATAGCAGATACGCAGTATTTT. Residues: CASSQEIADTQYF.

This chain links TRBV7-3 with TRBJ1-6; D uncertain. Trimming removed 1 base at V and 7 bases at J, with 11 bases between. The CDR3 length is 15 residues. Germline CDR1 and CDR2: SGHTA and FQGTGA. The DNA for the CDR3 is TGTGCCAGCAGCTTAAAGGCCGGCGGCAATTCACCCCTCCACTTT. This gives the protein CASSLKAGGNSPLHF.

This chain uses TRBV24-1 with TRBJ2-1, with 12 bases lining up with TRBD2. With 7 bases clipped from V and 7 bases from J, the junction kept 7 bases outside the gene matches. Germline V gene data show CDR1 as KGHDR and CDR2 as SFDVKD. CDR3 length equals 15 residues. CDR3 residues: CATSQTSGSRNEQFF. In nucleotides, the CDR3 is TGTGCCACCAGCCAGACTAGCGGGAGTAGGAATGAGCAGTTCTTC.

The CDR3: CASSFQKLHNSPLHF. In DNA form, the CDR3 reads TGTGCCAGCAGCTTTCAGAAATTACATAATTCACCCCTCCACTTT. The chain carries TRBV21-1 and TRBJ1-6; no DNA check was done on the table's D call, TRBD1. TRBV21-1 constitutes a pseudogene. This CDR3 contains 15 residues.

CDR3 coding DNA: TGCGCCAGCAGCCAGATCCGGGACACGTATAGCAATCAGCCCCAGCATTTT. Its protein is CASSQIRDTYSNQPQHF. The chain joins TRBV4-1 to TRBJ1-5; possible D gene TRBD1, 6 bases. CDR1 and CDR2 (germline): MGHRA, YSYEKL. This CDR3 is 17 amino acids long. V was shortened by 3 bases and J by 0 bases, with 15 bases between the two germline ends.

The chain has TRBV4-2 and TRBJ2-1, with D uncertain. CDR3 length: 15 residues. CDR1 is LGHNA, CDR2 YNFKEQ, per germline. The ends were cut back, 3 bases at V and 10 bases at J, with 19 bases in the middle. The chain's CDR3 is CASSQEFLSPSEQFF. The DNA for the CDR3 is TGTGCCAGCAGCCAGGAGTTTTTATCCCCCTCCGAGCAGTTCTTC.

V gene TRBV9 combines with J gene TRBJ2-1, with TRBD2 matching over 8 bases. This CDR3 has 14 amino acids. Germline CDR1 is SGDLS and CDR2 is YYNGEE. The V segment lost 3 bases and the J segment 7 bases; nucleotides outside the gene matches: 6. DNA of the CDR3: TGTGCCAGCAGCGAGGGGACTAGTGATAATGAGCAGTTCTTC. Protein: CASSEGTSDNEQFF.

This clone was counted only a few times. The gene calls are TRBV9 and TRBJ1-1, with TRBD1 matching 7 bases. Trimming cost V 5 bases and J 3 bases; bases outside gene matches: 7. The length of the CDR3 is 14 residues. Per germline, CDR1 SGDLS and CDR2 YYNGEE. CDR3 sequence (DNA): TGTGCCAGCAGTCGATACCAGGGGGACACTGAAGCTTTCTTT. Amino acid sequence: CASSRYQGDTEAFF.

V gene TRBV27 combines with J gene TRBJ1-5; perhaps TRBD1 as D (6 bases). CDR3 length equals 15 residues. V gave up 5 bases and J gave up 7 bases, with 18 bases separating them. CDR1 is MNHEY and CDR2 is SMNVEV in the germline V gene (reference sequence). CDR3 bases: TGTGCCAGCAGTCCTCGCGGTCAGGGGTGGCAGCCCCAGCATTTT. It is translated as CASSPRGQGWQPQHF.

This clone was seen a handful of times. The V and J genes are TRBV7-3 and TRBJ2-7, with D possibly matching TRBD1 (5 bases). The germline V gene encodes CDR1 SGHTA and CDR2 FQGTGA. V lost 5 bases and J 7 bases, leaving 18 bases between the germline ends. The CDR3 contains 14 residues. The CDR3 nucleotides read TGTGCCAGCAGCGAAGGACATGCCCGAAGGGAGCAGTACTTC. Protein: CASSEGHARREQYF.

The chain carries TRBV10-2 and TRBJ1-4, with D unclear. From germline, CDR1 is WSHSY and CDR2 SAAADI. This CDR3 contains 12 residues. Trimming took off 0 bases at V and 8 bases at J, with 4 bases between the two ends. In DNA form, the CDR3 reads TGCGCCAGCAGTGAGTCCGGGGAAAAACTGTTTTTT. This gives the protein CASSESGEKLFF.

CDR3 sequence (DNA): TGTGCCAGCAGTCCAGGGGACAGGGGGCCCCAGCAGTACTTC. Amino acid sequence: CASSPGDRGPQQYF. The J gene is TRBJ2-7, the V gene TRBV28; 12 bases line up with TRBD1. The junction had 7 bases not matched to a gene; V was cut back by 5 bases and J by 8 bases. The V gene's germline CDR1 is MDHEN and CDR2 SYDVKM. CDR3 length equals 14 residues.

The chain recombines TRBV2 with TRBJ2-6, with D hard to call. The CDR3 runs 15 residues. Germline values: CDR1 SNHLY, CDR2 FYNNEI. The germline V and J ends were trimmed by 8 bases and 0 bases, with 11 bases remaining between them. The chain's CDR3 is CASVKIASGANVLTF. For the CDR3, the DNA is TGTGCCAGCGTTAAGATAGCCTCTGGGGCCAACGTCCTGACTTTC.